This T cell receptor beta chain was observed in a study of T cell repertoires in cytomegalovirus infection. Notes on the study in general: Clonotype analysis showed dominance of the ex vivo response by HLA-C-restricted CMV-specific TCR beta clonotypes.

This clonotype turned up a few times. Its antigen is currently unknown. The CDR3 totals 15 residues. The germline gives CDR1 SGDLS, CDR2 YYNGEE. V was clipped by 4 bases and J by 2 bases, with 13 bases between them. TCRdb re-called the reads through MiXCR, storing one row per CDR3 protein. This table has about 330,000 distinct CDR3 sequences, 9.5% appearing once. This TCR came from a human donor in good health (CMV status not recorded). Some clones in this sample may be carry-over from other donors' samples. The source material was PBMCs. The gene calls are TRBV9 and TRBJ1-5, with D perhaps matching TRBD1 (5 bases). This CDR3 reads CASSPHGGGNQPQHF. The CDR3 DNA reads TGTGCCAGCAGCCCCCATGGGGGGGGCAATCAGCCCCAGCATTTT.